A single sample gave rise to the 18 T cell receptor beta chains below, sequenced in a study of blood T cell repertoires in COVID-19. Assay used: immunoSEQ multiplex PCR; TCRdb lists only in-frame clones, some missing. The table has 100,000 to 150,000 clones, about 86% seen once. The sample comprised peripheral blood. The receptor set was obtained from an elderly man with active or convalescent COVID-19.

The gene calls are TRBV5-1 and TRBJ1-2, with TRBD1 matching 7 bases. J gave up 1 base and V 3 bases, and 3 bases lay outside the gene matches. The CDR3 loop spans 14 amino acids. Per the germline V gene, CDR1 is SGHRS and CDR2 is YFSETQ. The CDR3: CASSSGGGNYGYTF. Here the CDR3 DNA reads TGCGCCAGCAGCTCAGGGGGAGGTAACTATGGCTACACCTTC. The entire variable domain, with the rest obtained from reference TRBV5-1 and TRBJ1-2, is as follows: KAGVTQTPRYLIKTRGQQVTLSCSPISGHRSVSWYQQTPGQGLQFLFEYFSETQRNKGNFPGRFSGRQFSNSRSEMNVSTLELGDSALYLCASSSGGGNYGYTFGSGTRLTVV.

This clone appeared a single time. The chain is built from TRBV9 and TRBJ2-2; 7 nucleotides align to TRBD1. The V segment lost 0 bases and the J segment 5 bases; nucleotides outside the gene matches: 7. Germline loops: CDR1 SGDLS, CDR2 YYNGEE. This CDR3 region has 16 residues. DNA of the CDR3: TGTGCCAGCAGCGTAGTTCACAGGGGCAGAACCGGGGAGCTGTTTTTT. It codes for CASSVVHRGRTGELFF.

This chain joins TRBV7-2 and TRBJ1-5, with no clear D. The V gene's germline CDR1 is SGHTA and CDR2 FQGNSA. The CDR3 is made up of 13 amino acids. V was clipped by 1 base and J by 6 bases, with 7 bases between them. In nucleotides, the CDR3 is TGTGCCAGCAGCTTAGTAGTGTCTCAGCCCCAGCATTTT. Translating it yields CASSLVVSQPQHF.

The rearrangement joins TRBV7-2 to TRBJ2-4; tentative D call: TRBD1 (5 bases). V lost 5 bases and J 3 bases, leaving 11 bases between the germline ends. Per the germline V gene, CDR1 is SGHTA and CDR2 is FQGNSA. This CDR3 is built from 14 residues. CDR3 sequence reads: CASSTTEGKNIQYF. CDR3 in DNA: TGTGCCAGCAGCACGACAGAAGGCAAAAACATTCAGTACTTC.

DNA for the CDR3: TGTGCCAGCAGCTGGACAGAGGAATACGAGCAGTACTTC. It codes for CASSWTEEYEQYF. The gene calls are TRBV7-8 and TRBJ2-7; a possible D gene is TRBD1 (6 bases). Per germline, CDR1 SGHVS and CDR2 FQNEAQ. Trimming removed 4 bases at V and 4 bases at J, with 11 bases between. The CDR3 consists of 13 residues.

This chain joins TRBV7-2 and TRBJ1-2; D remains ambiguous. V lost 1 base and J 0 bases, leaving 9 bases between the germline ends. This CDR3 spans 15 amino acids. The germline gives CDR1 SGHTA, CDR2 FQGNSA. In DNA form, the CDR3 reads TGTGCCAGCAGCTTAGAGTACGGAGCTAACTATGGCTACACCTTC. Translating gives CASSLEYGANYGYTF.

The chain uses TRBV6-5 and TRBJ2-3, with 8 bases matching TRBD2. The CDR3 extends over 14 amino acids. Germline CDR1 is MNHEY and CDR2 is SVGAGI. After removal of 10 bases from V and 5 bases from J, the junction contained 11 bases not matched to a gene. This chain's CDR3 is CATKAGAWGDTQYF. The CDR3 DNA reads as TGTGCCACCAAAGCGGGGGCCTGGGGAGATACGCAGTATTTT.

This chain connects TRBV2 to TRBJ1-5; D is possibly TRBD1 (6 bases). The V end was cut by 4 bases, the J end by 2 bases, with 6 bases between. Germline CDR1 is SNHLY and CDR2 is FYNNEI. The CDR3 totals 13 residues. CDR3 amino acids: CASSGTGNQPQHF. Here the CDR3 DNA reads TGTGCCAGCAGTGGGACAGGCAATCAGCCCCAGCATTTT. Drawing the rest from reference TRBV2 and TRBJ1-5, the complete variable domain is EPEVTQTPSHQVTQMGQEVILRCVPISNHLYFYWYRQILGQKVEFLVSFYNNEISEKSEIFDDQFSVERPDGSNFTLKIRSTKLEDSAMYFCASSGTGNQPQHFGDGTRLSIL.

The V call is TRBV6-5, the J call TRBJ1-1; 12 bases fit TRBD1. Trimming removed 5 bases from V and 11 bases from J; junction bases left unmatched: 6. This CDR3 has 13 amino acids. CDR1 is MNHEY and CDR2 is SVGAGI in the germline V gene. The DNA of the CDR3 is TGTGCCAGCAGTAGGGGACAGGGGGCAATCGCTTTCTTT. It translates to CASSRGQGAIAFF.

The chain joins TRBV18 to TRBJ2-7; 7 bases map to TRBD1. The V gene's germline CDR1 is KGHSH and CDR2 LQKENI. J gave up 4 bases and V 1 base, and 4 bases lay outside the gene matches. The length of the CDR3 is 14 residues. For the CDR3, the DNA is TGTGCCAGCTCACCACAAGCGACAGGGTACGAGCAGTACTTC. This translates into CASSPQATGYEQYF.

The chain carries TRBV5-4 and TRBJ2-5; no clear D. V was shortened by 2 bases and J by 2 bases, with 7 bases between the two germline ends. CDR1 is SGHNT and CDR2 is YYREEE in the germline V gene (reference sequence). The CDR3 extends over 13 amino acids. The CDR3: CASSFSRQETQYF. CDR3 DNA sequence: TGTGCCAGCAGCTTTTCCAGGCAAGAGACCCAGTACTTC.

This rearrangement joins TRBV28 to TRBJ1-2; 7 nucleotides agree with TRBD1. Germline trimming cut 5 bases from V and 8 bases from J; bases unmatched to any gene: 14. Germline V lookup: CDR1 MDHEN, CDR2 SYDVKM. This CDR3 is built from 15 residues. The CDR3 nucleotides are TGTGCCAGCAGTACTCACAGGGGCGGCGGTACGGGCTACACCTTC. Protein product: CASSTHRGGGTGYTF.

This chain joins TRBV6-4 and TRBJ2-3; 13 nucleotides line up with TRBD2. The CDR3 extends over 15 amino acids. Unmatched junction bases numbered 3, after V lost 5 bases and J lost 4 bases. Germline-derived CDR1 and CDR2 are MRHNA and SNTAGT. The CDR3 reads CASSHTSGGADTQYF. Here the CDR3 DNA reads TGTGCCAGCAGTCACACTAGCGGGGGGGCAGATACGCAGTATTTT.

Concerning this clone: It is likely a read error, because the conserved phenylalanine at the end of the CDR3 is missing. The DNA is omitted, as the CDR3 cannot be located on it reliably, and the CDR3 follows TCRdb's listing. The rearrangement joins TRBV28 to TRBJ2-7; the table calls TRBD2, which could not be checked here. Per germline, CDR1 MDHEN and CDR2 SYDVKM. The CDR3 spans 12 residues, counting both ends. CDR3: CASRETSGIAQI.

The chain couples TRBV7-3 to TRBJ1-1; 7 bases are a match to TRBD1. J was trimmed by 11 bases and V by 5 bases; bases with no gene match: 14. Germline V gene data show CDR1 as SGHTA and CDR2 as FQGTGA. This CDR3 comprises 14 residues. In DNA, the CDR3 is TGTGCCAGCAGCCCATCACAGGGGAGGCACTCGGCTTTCTTT. Translating gives CASSPSQGRHSAFF.

V usage is TRBV5-4 and J usage is TRBJ2-7; 10 nucleotides line up with TRBD1. This CDR3 region has 15 residues. In germline, CDR1 is SGHNT, CDR2 YYREEE (reference sequence). V lost 3 bases to trimming and J lost 5 bases; unmatched junction nucleotides: 8. The CDR3 sequence is CASSYTGTGVNEQYF. The CDR3 bases are TGTGCCAGCAGCTACACCGGGACAGGGGTCAACGAGCAGTACTTC.

The chain has TRBV29-1 and TRBJ2-5; D is perhaps TRBD1 (6 bases). CDR3 length: 16 residues. Germline CDR1 SQVTM, CDR2 ANQGSEA. V was pared by 0 bases and J by 1 base, with 15 bases between. This CDR3 is CSVEDLTGIPQETQYF. CDR3 sequence (DNA): TGCAGCGTTGAAGACCTCACAGGGATCCCCCAAGAGACCCAGTACTTC.

The CDR3 protein is CASSIGQGLGNEQFF. The CDR3 DNA sequence: TGTGCCAGTAGTATTGGACAGGGCCTAGGCAATGAGCAGTTCTTC. This chain uses TRBV19 with TRBJ2-1, with 8 nucleotides matching TRBD1. The germline V gene has CDR1 LNHDA and CDR2 SQIVND (reference sequence). Germline trimming cut 3 bases from V and 6 bases from J; bases unmatched to any gene: 7. This CDR3 has 15 amino acids.